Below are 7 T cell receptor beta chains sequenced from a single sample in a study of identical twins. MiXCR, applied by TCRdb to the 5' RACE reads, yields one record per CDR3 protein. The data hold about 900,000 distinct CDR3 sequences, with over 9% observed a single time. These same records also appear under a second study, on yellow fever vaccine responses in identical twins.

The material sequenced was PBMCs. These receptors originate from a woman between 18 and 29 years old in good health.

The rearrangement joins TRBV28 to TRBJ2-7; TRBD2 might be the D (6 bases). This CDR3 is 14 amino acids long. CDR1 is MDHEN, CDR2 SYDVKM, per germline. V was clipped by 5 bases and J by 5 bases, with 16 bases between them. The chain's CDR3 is CASSLSGTQDEQYV. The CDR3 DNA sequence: TGTGCCAGCAGTCTTTCCGGGACTCAAGACGAGCAGTACGTC.

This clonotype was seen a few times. The CDR3 coding sequence is TGCAGCGTTGACAGGCGGACAGGGGGCGCAGATACGCAGTATTTT. Protein product: CSVDRRTGGADTQYF. V gene TRBV29-1 combines with J gene TRBJ2-3, with 11 bases identical to TRBD1. J gave up 4 bases and V 3 bases, and 6 bases lay outside the gene matches. The germline CDR1 and CDR2 sequences are SQVTM and ANQGSEA. The CDR3 extends over 15 amino acids.

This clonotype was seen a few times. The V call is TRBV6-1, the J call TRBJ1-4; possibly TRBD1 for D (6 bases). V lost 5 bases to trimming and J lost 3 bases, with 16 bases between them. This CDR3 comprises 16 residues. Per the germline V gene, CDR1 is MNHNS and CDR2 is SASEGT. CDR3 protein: CASSTLGGRANEKLFF. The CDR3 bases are TGTGCCAGCAGTACCCTCGGGGGCCGGGCTAATGAAAAACTGTTTTTT.

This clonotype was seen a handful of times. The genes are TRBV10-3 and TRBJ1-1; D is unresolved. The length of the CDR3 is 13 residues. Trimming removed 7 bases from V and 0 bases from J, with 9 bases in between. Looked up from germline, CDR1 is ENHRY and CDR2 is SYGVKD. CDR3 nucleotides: TGTGCCATCACTGGGTTAATGAACACTGAAGCTTTCTTT. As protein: CAITGLMNTEAFF.

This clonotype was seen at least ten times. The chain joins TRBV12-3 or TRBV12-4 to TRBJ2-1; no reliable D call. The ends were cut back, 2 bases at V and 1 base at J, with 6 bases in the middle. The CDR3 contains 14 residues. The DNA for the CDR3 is TGTGCCAGCAGTTTACCCGGGTCCTACAATGAGCAGTTCTTC. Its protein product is CASSLPGSYNEQFF.

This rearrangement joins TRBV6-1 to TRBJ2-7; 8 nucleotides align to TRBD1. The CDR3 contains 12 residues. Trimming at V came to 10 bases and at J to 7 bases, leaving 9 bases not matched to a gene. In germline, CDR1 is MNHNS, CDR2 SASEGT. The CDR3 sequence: CATRQGPSEQYV. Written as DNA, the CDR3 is TGTGCCACCAGACAGGGGCCATCGGAGCAGTACGTC.

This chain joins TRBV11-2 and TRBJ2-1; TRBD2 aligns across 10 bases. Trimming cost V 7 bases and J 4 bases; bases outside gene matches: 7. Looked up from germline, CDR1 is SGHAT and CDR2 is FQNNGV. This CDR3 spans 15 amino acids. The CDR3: CASTLTSGTYNEQFF. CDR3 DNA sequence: TGTGCCAGCACCCTCACTAGCGGGACGTACAATGAGCAGTTCTTC.